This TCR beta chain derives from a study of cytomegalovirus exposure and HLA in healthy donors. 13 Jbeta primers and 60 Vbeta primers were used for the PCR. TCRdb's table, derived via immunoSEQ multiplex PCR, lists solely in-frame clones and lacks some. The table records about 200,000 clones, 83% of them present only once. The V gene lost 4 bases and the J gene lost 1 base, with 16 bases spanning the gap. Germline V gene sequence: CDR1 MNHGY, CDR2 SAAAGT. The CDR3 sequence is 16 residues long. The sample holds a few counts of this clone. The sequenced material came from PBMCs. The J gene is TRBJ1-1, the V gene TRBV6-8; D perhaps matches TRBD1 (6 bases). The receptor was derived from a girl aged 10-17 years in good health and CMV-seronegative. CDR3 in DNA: TGTGCCAGCAGTTCTCCGGACAGCAGGAGGAACACTGAAGCTTTCTTT. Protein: CASSSPDSRRNTEAFF.